This is a list of T cell receptor beta chains from one sample in a study of blood T cell repertoires in COVID-19. Sequencing was performed with immunoSEQ multiplex PCR; in TCRdb, only in-frame clones are kept and a portion is missing. The profile shows more than 85,000 clones, about nine tenths of them singletons. Material for sequencing was peripheral blood. All receptors come from a woman between 50 and 59 years old with COVID-19, enrolled during active disease. Both conserved end residues are part of each CDR3. D genes are given only for firm matches. The size field is filled for only some rows; it gives once, few, many or a size class.

V,size,D,J,CDR3,DNA
TRBV28,-,-,TRBJ1-5,CASSPSGAYQPQHF,TGTGCCAGCAGTCCATCCGGAGCCTATCAGCCCCAGCATTTT
TRBV5-4,-,TRBD1,TRBJ1-2,CASSRGQGFGYTF,TGTGCCAGCAGCCGGGGACAGGGATTTGGCTACACCTTC
TRBV30,once,TRBD1,TRBJ2-1,CAWTGTGGLNEQFF,TGTGCCTGGACCGGGACAGGGGGCTTGAATGAGCAGTTCTTC
TRBV9,-,-,TRBJ1-4,CASSMKQGGEKLFF,TGTGCCAGCAGCATGAAACAGGGAGGGGAAAAACTGTTTTTT
TRBV7-2,-,-,TRBJ2-7,CASSPALGAAYEQYF,TGTGCCAGCAGCCCCGCTCTTGGGGCGGCCTACGAGCAGTACTTC
TRBV13,-,-,TRBJ2-5,CASSLGDGSRETQYF,TGTGCCAGCAGCTTAGGGGATGGGAGTCGGGAGACCCAGTACTTC
TRBV21-1,-,-,TRBJ1-4,CASRVGQGWEKLFF,TGTGCCAGCAGGGTGGGACAGGGTTGGGAAAAACTGTTTTTT
TRBV13,-,-,TRBJ1-6,CASRQGSNSPLHF,TGTGCCAGCAGGCAGGGTTCTAATTCACCCCTCCACTTT
TRBV11-3,-,-,TRBJ1-6,CASSQNSLGNSPLHF,TGTGCCAGCAGCCAAAACAGTCTGGGTAATTCACCCCTCCACTTT
TRBV11-2,-,TRBD1,TRBJ1-4,CASSPQGAYEKLFF,TGTGCCAGCAGCCCTCAGGGGGCGTATGAAAAACTGTTTTTT
TRBV7-7,once,-,TRBJ2-7,CASSLRAGLDYEQYF,TGTGCCAGCAGCTTAAGGGCCGGACTTGACTACGAGCAGTACTTC
TRBV6-5,-,-,TRBJ1-1,CASRQPRAGTEAFF,TGTGCCAGCAGGCAACCTAGAGCCGGCACTGAAGCTTTCTTT
TRBV6-5,-,TRBD1,TRBJ2-1,CASSGVQGVWQFF,TGTGCCAGCAGCGGGGTCCAGGGGGTATGGCAGTTCTTC
TRBV21-1,-,-,TRBJ1-1,CASSKARGSGNTEAFF,TGTGCCAGCAGCAAAGCGCGGGGCAGCGGAAACACTGAAGCTTTCTTT
TRBV19,-,-,TRBJ1-5,CASSIAGGAGQPQHF,TGTGCCAGTAGTATAGCGGGGGGGGCCGGTCAGCCCCAGCATTTT
TRBV2,-,TRBD1,TRBJ2-1,CASRGTTGVPNEQFF,TGTGCCAGCAGGGGAACTACAGGGGTACCCAATGAGCAGTTCTTC
TRBV4-2,few,TRBD2,TRBJ2-1,CASSEGLNEQFF,TGTGCCAGCAGCGAGGGACTAAATGAGCAGTTCTTC
TRBV6-5,-,TRBD1,TRBJ1-5,CASSYTTTGTGPQHF,TGTGCCAGCAGTTACACAACGACAGGGACGGGGCCCCAGCATTTT
TRBV9,-,TRBD1,TRBJ2-7,CASSVGRDSSSYEQYF,TGTGCCAGCAGCGTTGGCCGGGACAGTAGCTCCTACGAGCAGTACTTC
TRBV7-6,-,TRBD2,TRBJ2-1,CASSLGAGGHNEQFF,TGTGCCAGCAGCTTAGGAGCGGGGGGCCACAATGAGCAGTTCTTC
TRBV5-1,-,-,TRBJ1-2,CASSAGVGYGYTF,TGCGCCAGCAGCGCGGGGGTGGGCTATGGCTACACCTTC
TRBV19,-,TRBD1,TRBJ2-2,CASSRQGDVTGELFF,TGTGCCAGTAGTCGACAGGGCGACGTAACCGGGGAGCTGTTTTTT
TRBV10-1,-,-,TRBJ2-2,CASSRGSNTGELFF,TGCGCCAGCAGTAGGGGATCGAACACCGGGGAGCTGTTTTTT
TRBV6-5,-,-,TRBJ1-2,CASSYLMGGGLYGYTF,TGTGCCAGCAGTTACCTGATGGGTGGAGGACTTTATGGCTACACCTTC
TRBV7-3,-,-,TRBJ2-6,CASSLRGSRTGANVLTF,TGTGCCAGCAGCTTACGAGGGAGTCGAACTGGGGCCAACGTCCTGACTTTC
TRBV29-1,-,TRBD1,TRBJ1-2,CSVYGTDGYTF,TGCAGCGTATATGGGACAGATGGCTACACCTTC
TRBV30,-,-,TRBJ1-4,CAWSDTGSEKLFF,TGTGCCTGGAGTGACACGGGGAGTGAAAAACTGTTTTTT
TRBV30,-,-,TRBJ2-1,CAWSVNDPRNEQFF,TGTGCCTGGAGTGTTAACGACCCGAGGAATGAGCAGTTCTTC
TRBV6-1,once,-,TRBJ2-7,CASTPLAGSYEQYF,TGTGCCAGCACCCCCCTCGCGGGCTCCTACGAGCAGTACTTC
TRBV7-9,-,TRBD1,TRBJ2-6,CASRNPGQGGGANVLTF,TGTGCCAGCAGGAATCCGGGACAGGGCGGCGGGGCCAACGTCCTGACTTTC
TRBV7-2,once,TRBD1,TRBJ2-7,CASSPQWWTGTYEQYF,TGTGCCAGCAGCCCCCAGTGGTGGACAGGGACCTACGAGCAGTACTTC
TRBV6-2/TRBV6-3,-,TRBD1,TRBJ2-3,CASSPVGQGANTDTQYF,TGTGCCAGCAGCCCGGTCGGACAGGGGGCGAACACAGATACGCAGTATTTT
TRBV13,-,-,TRBJ2-7,CASSYALETATYEQYF,TGTGCCAGCAGCTACGCCCTTGAGACAGCCACCTACGAGCAGTACTTC
TRBV11-1,-,-,TRBJ1-1,CASSRQNLNTEAFF,TGTGCCAGCAGCCGACAGAACTTGAACACTGAAGCTTTCTTT
TRBV7-9,few,-,TRBJ2-2,CASSPWATGNTGELFF,TGTGCCAGCAGCCCCTGGGCGACAGGGAACACCGGGGAGCTGTTTTTT
TRBV27,few,-,TRBJ2-7,CASSSPGGASSYEQYF,TGTGCCAGCAGCTCCCCGGGCGGGGCGAGCTCCTACGAGCAGTACTTC
TRBV27,-,TRBD1,TRBJ1-5,CASSLTGTGIGQPQHF,TGTGCCAGCAGCCTAACCGGGACAGGGATAGGGCAGCCCCAGCATTTT
TRBV6-5,-,TRBD1,TRBJ1-1,CASSYRQGAKEAFF,TGTGCCAGCAGTTACAGACAGGGGGCAAAGGAAGCTTTCTTT
TRBV7-2,-,TRBD1,TRBJ2-1,CAAGPRGYNEQFF,TGTGCCGCTGGCCCCAGGGGGTACAATGAGCAGTTCTTC
TRBV5-1,-,-,TRBJ1-1,CASSLARGAFF,TGCGCCAGCAGCTTGGCCCGAGGAGCTTTCTTT
TRBV6-5,-,TRBD1,TRBJ2-1,CASSNDRGIYNEQFF,TGTGCCAGCAGTAATGACAGGGGGATATACAATGAGCAGTTCTTC
TRBV23-1,-,TRBD1,TRBJ2-4,CASSQLRDRDPLGQNIQYF,TGCGCCAGCAGTCAACTCCGGGACAGGGACCCCCTGGGCCAAAACATTCAGTACTTC
TRBV6-1,-,TRBD1,TRBJ1-1,CATQDRVVSEAFF,TGTGCCACTCAGGACAGGGTAGTTTCTGAAGCTTTCTTT
TRBV15,-,-,TRBJ1-3,CATSRDASSGNTIYF,TGTGCCACCAGCAGAGATGCCAGCTCTGGAAACACCATATATTTT
TRBV3-1/TRBV3-2,-,TRBD1,TRBJ2-3,CASSPSHPLQGLFRTDTQYF,TGTGCCAGCAGCCCCTCGCATCCGTTACAGGGGCTTTTTAGGACAGATACGCAGTATTTT